This T cell receptor beta chain was captured by sequencing in a study of technical replicates of blood from a few donors. V was cut by 4 bases and J by 5 bases, with 11 bases left in between. CDR3 length equals 13 residues. Germline V CDR1 and CDR2: SGHAT, FQNNGV. TCRdb's copy holds only in-frame clones and misses some; the assay was immunoSEQ multiplex PCR. This repertoire shows 85,000 or so clones, over 85% found once; its top ten account for around 0.25%. This receptor was identified in a human donor in good health. The chain joins TRBV11-2 to TRBJ2-5, with D possibly TRBD2 on 7 matching bases. The sample was T cells isolated from PBMCs. Here the CDR3 DNA reads TGTGCCAGCAGCTGGCGGGGGCGGGAGACCCAGTACTTC. Its translation is CASSWRGRETQYF.